The sequence of this T cell receptor (beta chain) was determined in a study of metastatic and nonmetastatic thyroid tumors. About the research overall: Repertoire comparisons spanned blood and tumor or nodule tissue from malignant and benign thyroid patients.

In the case of this clone: Its specificity is unknown. Other DNA sequences in the same sample also yield this CDR3.

Per the study methods: Clinicopathological groups supplied CDR3 differences that were used to build a distant-metastasis classifier for papillary thyroid cancer. TCRdb used MiXCR to call clones anew from the PCR reads. In this record, the V and J calls reflect TCRdb's handling and not the investigators' own analysis. The data hold 30,000 or so clones, with 25% to 30% observed a single time. Patients had received no treatment of any kind before thyroid surgery. V gave up 0 bases and J gave up 4 bases, with 15 bases separating them. Germline V gene sequence: CDR1 SGDLS, CDR2 YYNGEE. The CDR3 sequence is 16 residues long. Study conclusions and caveats: Malignant thyroid tumors reportedly exceeded benign nodules significantly in TCR beta diversity, with the difference appearing in blood and tumor.

The sequence derives from a female donor with papillary thyroid cancer or a benign thyroid nodule (not recorded which). Some clones in this sample may be carry-over from other donors' samples. This sequence joins TRBV9 and TRBJ2-3, with D perhaps matching TRBD1 (6 bases). Sequenced material: blood. The CDR3: CASSVGGGGISDTQYF. In DNA form, the CDR3 reads TGTGCCAGCAGCGTAGGAGGGGGTGGTATCTCAGATACGCAGTATTTT.